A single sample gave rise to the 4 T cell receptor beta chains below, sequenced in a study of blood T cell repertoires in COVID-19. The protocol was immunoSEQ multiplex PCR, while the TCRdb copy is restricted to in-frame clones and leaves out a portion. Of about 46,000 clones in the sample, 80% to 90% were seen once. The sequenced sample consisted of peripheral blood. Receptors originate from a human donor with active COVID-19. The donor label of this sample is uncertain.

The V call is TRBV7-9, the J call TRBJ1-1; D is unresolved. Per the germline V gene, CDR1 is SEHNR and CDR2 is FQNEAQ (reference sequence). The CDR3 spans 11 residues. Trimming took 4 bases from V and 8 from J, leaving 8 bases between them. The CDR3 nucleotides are TGTGCCAGCAGCTGGGGAGGGGAAGCTTTCTTT. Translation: CASSWGGEAFF.

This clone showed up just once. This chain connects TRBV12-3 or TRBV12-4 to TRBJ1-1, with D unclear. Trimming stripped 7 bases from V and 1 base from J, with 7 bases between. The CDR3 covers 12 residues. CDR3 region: CASIERNTEAFF. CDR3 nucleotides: TGTGCCAGCATTGAGAGGAACACTGAAGCTTTCTTT.

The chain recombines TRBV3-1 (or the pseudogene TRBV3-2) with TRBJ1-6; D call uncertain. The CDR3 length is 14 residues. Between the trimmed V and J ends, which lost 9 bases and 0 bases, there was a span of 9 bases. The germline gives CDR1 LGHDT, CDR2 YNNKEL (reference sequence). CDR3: CASKTSSYNSPLHF. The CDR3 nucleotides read TGTGCCAGTAAGACAAGCTCCTATAATTCACCCCTCCACTTT.

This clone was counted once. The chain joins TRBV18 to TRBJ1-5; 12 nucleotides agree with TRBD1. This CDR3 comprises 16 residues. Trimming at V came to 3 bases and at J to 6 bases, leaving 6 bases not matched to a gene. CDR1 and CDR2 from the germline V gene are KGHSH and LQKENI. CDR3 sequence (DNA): TGTGCCAGCTCACCCCCGGGACAGGGGGCATCTCAGCCCCAGCATTTT. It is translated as CASSPPGQGASQPQHF.